This T cell receptor (beta chain) was profiled in a study of T-cell memory formation after mild COVID-19. About the research overall: Among the donors, TCR clusters were largely specific to each donor.

UMIs and sample barcodes were carried by the TCR alpha and TCR beta cDNA libraries that 5'RACE produced using constant-segment primers. TCRdb processed the 5' RACE reads anew with MiXCR; each CDR3 protein has one entry. Of more than 350,000 distinct CDR3 sequences in the sample, 15% to 20% are singletons; the top ten hold about 22%. Overall study findings and caveats: The study found balanced CD4/CD8 in clones contracting day 15 to 85 and a CD4+ lean in later expanders. Those CD4+ clones that contracted were mainly in CM and EM (CD8+ ones in EMRA).

CDR1 and CDR2 from the germline V gene are LGHNA and YNFKEQ. The V gene end was trimmed by 4 bases and the J gene end by 6 bases; junction bases not matched to a gene: 6. The CDR3 has 15 residues. Comments on this clonotype: Its antigen is currently unknown.

This sequence was found in a man younger than 35 who had mild COVID-19 (a few samples of this study predate the infection). Cell type and time point are not known. The chain is built from TRBV4-2 and TRBJ1-4, with 9 bases that match TRBD1. What was sequenced was PBMCs or a T cell subset sorted from them (not recorded which). DNA of the CDR3: TGTGCCAGCAGCCGGTGGACAGGGGATTATGAAAAACTGTTTTTT. This encodes CASSRWTGDYEKLFF.